The text below deals with one TCR beta chain. The antigen it recognizes is unknown. Per-base qualities were not stored, and no clone one base away is much larger. The same CDR3 arises from other DNA sequences in this sample as well. The germline V gene encodes CDR1 MNHEY and CDR2 SMNVEV (reference sequence). Trimming costs V 3 bases and J 0 bases, and their ends lie 3 bases apart. Reading from cysteine to phenylalanine, the CDR3 counts 13 amino acids. Only CDR3 DNA remains: 39 bases, in frame from the first base. This sample was taken from a study of cytomegalovirus exposure and HLA in healthy donors (dated by TCRdb to 2015 to 2018). Regarding the research as a whole: A later analysis indicated that the roughly 130 validation repertoires were generated on the platform also employed for the 700 or so repertoires of the first cohort. The study aimed to test whether signatures of past pathogen exposure could be identified by cataloging public T cell receptors. A separate validation cohort of 100 to 150 different subjects was used in addition to the roughly 620-subject first cohort. High-throughput TCR immunosequencing, statistical association of individual TCRs with disease status, and machine learning were combined to predict cytomegalovirus infection status. Results and caveats for the whole study, not just this receptor: A later analysis found that TCRs clustered in the first cohort also tended to co-occur in the roughly 110 validation repertoires, with approximately 95% of cluster scores above 0. In the study, about 150 TCR beta chains were listed as associated with cytomegalovirus. While some public TCRs were present in many individuals, most TCR sequences turned up only very rarely across donors. In vitro tests confirmed that three of the cytomegalovirus-associated TCR beta chains recognize cytomegalovirus antigens. The validation cohort had no HLA typing available for a later analysis, so co-occurrence within that cohort was assessed over all 130 or so repertoires. It was suggested by the authors that the approach could potentially be generalized to other disease states and immunological phenotypes. The classifier was reported to diagnose cytomegalovirus status with high specificity and sensitivity in both the original cohort and the validation cohort.

Library prep was done by the immunoSEQ multiplex PCR assay. Under the source paper's analysis protocol: A statistical classification framework was built for diagnosing cytomegalovirus status from the catalog of TCR beta chain sequences. In its TCRdb copy, this immuneACCESS table keeps in-frame sequences only and misses some clones. Where compared with another copy, unresolved V genes explain less than half of these, and the others have no known cause. D and trimming come from the DNA, and the V and J calls and clone size come from that table. The sample yields around 230,000 clones; approximately 86% were counted once. The ten largest make up roughly 1.2% of the sample. The donors belonged to the validation cohort of over a hundred subjects, which was separate from the approximately 610-subject first cohort.

The rearrangement joined TRBV27 to TRBJ1-5; the D gene cannot be resolved reliably. The clonotype originates from a woman in her 30s in good health and CMV-seropositive. The specimen was PBMCs. The sequence in DNA is TGTGCCAGCAGTTTCAGTAGCAATCAGCCCCAGCATTTT. Protein translation: CASSFSSNQPQHF.